Listed below are T cell receptor beta chains from one sample, sequenced in a study of shared clonotypes between healthy human individuals. Here immunoSEQ multiplex PCR was the method, and the copy in TCRdb shows in-frame clones only, minus some. This table has about 2 million clones, roughly 95% appearing once. The source material was naive CD8+ T cells sorted from blood. All receptors come from a man between 18 and 29 years old in good health. Both conserved end residues are part of each CDR3. The order of the fields is V gene, CDR3 length, CDR3 protein.

V gene: TRBV6-5; CDR3 length: 15; CDR3 protein: CASSLSGQGHQPQHF
V gene: TRBV7-2; CDR3 length: 13; CDR3 protein: CASSWLGLNEQFF
V gene: TRBV30; CDR3 length: 11; CDR3 protein: CAWAAVDEQYF
V gene: TRBV23-1; CDR3 length: 15; CDR3 protein: CASSQRSTGGPEQYF
V gene: TRBV6-6; CDR3 length: 14; CDR3 protein: CASSYLGLNTEAFF
V gene: TRBV28; CDR3 length: 14; CDR3 protein: CASSLYLGADEQYF
V gene: TRBV7-2; CDR3 length: 16; CDR3 protein: CASSLASGGYPYEQYF
V gene: TRBV6-5; CDR3 length: 13; CDR3 protein: CASRVGDDTEAFF
V gene: TRBV19; CDR3 length: 13; CDR3 protein: CASSKEGASEQYF
V gene: TRBV27; CDR3 length: 13; CDR3 protein: CASRRGEADGYTF
V gene: TRBV28; CDR3 length: 14; CDR3 protein: CASSLEGYQETQYF
V gene: TRBV9; CDR3 length: 11; CDR3 protein: CASSALDTIYF
V gene: TRBV5-6; CDR3 length: 13; CDR3 protein: CASLGWENTEAFF
V gene: TRBV11-2; CDR3 length: 15; CDR3 protein: CASSLDFGRSYEQYF
V gene: TRBV30; CDR3 length: 12; CDR3 protein: CAWRAIAGPQYF
V gene: TRBV27; CDR3 length: 15; CDR3 protein: CASSLDRAGDTEAFF
V gene: TRBV28; CDR3 length: 14; CDR3 protein: CASRPGTESYEQYF
V gene: TRBV5-1; CDR3 length: 14; CDR3 protein: CASSSRWEPYEQYF
V gene: TRBV7-9; CDR3 length: 15; CDR3 protein: CASSLSFWDTGELFF
V gene: TRBV6-5; CDR3 length: 16; CDR3 protein: CASSSLQGAEGTEAFF
V gene: TRBV2; CDR3 length: 15; CDR3 protein: CASSEGLAGTYEQYF
V gene: TRBV6-1; CDR3 length: 15; CDR3 protein: CASSRAELLYTEAFF
V gene: TRBV14; CDR3 length: 14; CDR3 protein: CASSHWGVQETQYF
V gene: TRBV27; CDR3 length: 14; CDR3 protein: CASSPLTGNSPLHF
V gene: TRBV2; CDR3 length: 14; CDR3 protein: CASRGTGGSLEQYF
V gene: TRBV7-9; CDR3 length: 15; CDR3 protein: CASSVRETGGETQYF
V gene: TRBV4-1; CDR3 length: 13; CDR3 protein: CASSQEPPEKLFF
V gene: TRBV5-6; CDR3 length: 13; CDR3 protein: CASSLGQNQPQHF
V gene: TRBV7-9; CDR3 length: 17; CDR3 protein: CASSFGFGMGQGYEQYF
V gene: TRBV4-1; CDR3 length: 19; CDR3 protein: CASSLAGLQRGTSYNEQFF
V gene: TRBV5-4; CDR3 length: 18; CDR3 protein: CASSSRGFGRDRSYEQYF
V gene: TRBV6-4; CDR3 length: 15; CDR3 protein: CASRVPGPRVLGQYF
V gene: TRBV27; CDR3 length: 16; CDR3 protein: CASSPIAGRSYNEQFF
V gene: TRBV5-8; CDR3 length: 15; CDR3 protein: CASSLRTGSGREQYF
V gene: TRBV7-2; CDR3 length: 13; CDR3 protein: CASSRESYNEQFF
V gene: TRBV28; CDR3 length: 13; CDR3 protein: CASSQAGVQPQHF
V gene: TRBV7-9; CDR3 length: 13; CDR3 protein: CASNPPGSGEQFF
V gene: TRBV19; CDR3 length: 16; CDR3 protein: CASSMSAPYSNQPQHF
V gene: TRBV28; CDR3 length: 13; CDR3 protein: CASSSPRQETQYF
V gene: TRBV7-2; CDR3 length: 13; CDR3 protein: CASRGDRADTQYF
V gene: TRBV25-1; CDR3 length: 12; CDR3 protein: CASSPGSTEAFF
V gene: TRBV30; CDR3 length: 14; CDR3 protein: CAWSPFPEEYGYTF
V gene: TRBV7-8; CDR3 length: 11; CDR3 protein: CASLGTDTQYF
V gene: TRBV27; CDR3 length: 16; CDR3 protein: CASSLSAGTGTYEQYF